This TCR beta chain was identified during a study of shared clonotypes between healthy human individuals. About the research overall: A couple of women and a few men aged 18 to 49 made up the donors.

There are 16 residues in the CDR3. After removal of 1 base from V and 7 bases from J, the junction contained 8 bases not matched to a gene. Germline lookup yields CDR1 SGHDN and CDR2 FVKESK. The method was immunoSEQ multiplex PCR; TCRdb's version includes in-frame clones alone and lacks a portion of them. Of under 1,100,000 clones in the sample, under 80% were seen once. This TCR came from a man in his late teens or twenties in good health. The V gene is TRBV14, the J gene TRBJ2-5, with TRBD2 matching over 11 bases. Sequenced material: memory CD4+ T cells sorted from blood. Subset in this sample: CD45RA-negative fraction. For the CDR3, the DNA is TGTGCCAGCAGCCAAGGACCGGGGACTAGCGGAGGGACCCAGTACTTC. Translated: CASSQGPGTSGGTQYF.